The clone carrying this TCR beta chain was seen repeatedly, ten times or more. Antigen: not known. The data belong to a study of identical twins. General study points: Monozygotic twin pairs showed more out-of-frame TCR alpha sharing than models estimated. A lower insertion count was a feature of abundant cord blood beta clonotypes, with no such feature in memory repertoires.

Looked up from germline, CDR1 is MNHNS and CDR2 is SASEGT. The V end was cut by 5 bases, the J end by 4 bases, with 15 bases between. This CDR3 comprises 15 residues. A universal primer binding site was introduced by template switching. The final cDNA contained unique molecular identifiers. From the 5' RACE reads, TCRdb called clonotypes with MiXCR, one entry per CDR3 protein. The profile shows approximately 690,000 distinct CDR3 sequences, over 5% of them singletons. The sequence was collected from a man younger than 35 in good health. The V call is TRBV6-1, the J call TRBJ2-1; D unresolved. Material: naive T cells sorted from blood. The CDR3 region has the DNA TGTGCCAGCAGTACGGACGGTTCAGATTACAATGAGCAGTTCTTC. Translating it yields CASSTDGSDYNEQFF.